This TCR beta chain appears in the sequencing data of a study of HIV-infected children after antiretroviral therapy interruption. This clonotype has at least ten counts. RNA-based 3' RACE libraries used unique molecular identifiers. TCRdb re-analysed the 3' RACE reads in MiXCR, keeping a single row per CDR3 protein. This sample yields about 89,000 distinct CDR3 sequences, of which about 7% are seen a single time; more than 0.95% belongs to the top ten. V was cut by 6 bases and J by 2 bases, with 7 bases left in between. Germline loops: CDR1 ENHRY, CDR2 SYGVKD. The CDR3 sequence is 12 residues long. Treatment specified: PENTA 11 planned treatment interruption arm or continuous ART arm.

V is TRBV10-3 and J is TRBJ1-2; D gene unclear. Sequencing was performed on CD45RA+ CD4+ T cells from PBMCs, pooled from several time points, taken from a donor given antiretroviral therapy, either interrupted or continuous. As for subset: naive CD4+ CD45RA+ CD45RO- T cells. The receptor comes from a pool of human donors with HIV. In DNA, the CDR3 is TGTGCCATCAGCGAGATGAACTATGGCTACACCTTC. This gives the protein CAISEMNYGYTF.